This is a list of T cell receptor beta chains from one sample in a study of early T cells in non-severe SARS-CoV-2 infection. TCRdb re-derived calls from the 5' RACE reads in MiXCR, one entry per CDR3 protein. The sample holds under 65,000 distinct CDR3 sequences; approximately 13% are singletons and the top ten take roughly 8.8%. This specimen was whole blood, taken at baseline. All receptors derive from an adult who was a healthcare worker with PCR-confirmed SARS-CoV-2 infection or an uninfected control (not recorded which). The CDR3 runs from the conserved cysteine through the conserved F or W. A D gene is named only where the DNA matches it firmly. Where a row states a size, it is once, few, many or the class of an expanded clone; other rows omit it.

v_gene	j_gene	d_gene	abundance	CDR3nt	CDR3aa
TRBV15	TRBJ1-1	-	many	TGTGCCACCAGCAGAGATACAGATGCCCCATGGGACACTGAAGCTTTCTTT	CATSRDTDAPWDTEAFF
TRBV11-2	TRBJ2-4	TRBD1	few	TGTGCCAGCAGCTTAGTATTTGGGACAGGGGATGGCAAAAACATTCAGTACTTC	CASSLVFGTGDGKNIQYF
TRBV4-1	TRBJ1-1	-	few	TGCGCCAGTCAGGGAATGAACACTGAAGCTTTCTTT	CASQGMNTEAFF
TRBV19	TRBJ2-1	-	few	TGTGCCAGTAGTATAGGGGCTAGGGGGCAGTTCTTC	CASSIGARGQFF
TRBV3-1	TRBJ1-3	-	few	TGTGCCAGCAGCCAGAGAGGGAGCACTGGAAACACCATATATTTT	CASSQRGSTGNTIYF
TRBV6-6	TRBJ1-1	-	few	TGTGCCAGCATCCCCAACAGGAACACTGAAGCTTTCTTT	CASIPNRNTEAFF
TRBV20-1	TRBJ1-5	-	many	TGCAGTGCTAGAGATGGCCTCCATCAGCCCCAGCATTTT	CSARDGLHQPQHF
TRBV20-1	TRBJ2-3	TRBD2	once	TGCAGTGCGCCCGGGGAGCGGGGTAGCACAGATACGCAGTATTTT	CSAPGERGSTDTQYF
TRBV6-6	TRBJ2-2	TRBD2	-	TGTGCCAGCAGACCTACTAGCGGGGGCCCCTCCAGCGGGGAGCTGTTTTTT	CASRPTSGGPSSGELFF
TRBV10-1	TRBJ2-1	-	once	TGCGCCAGCAGTGAGTTTCGTTACAATGAGCAGTTCTTC	CASSEFRYNEQFF
TRBV5-6	TRBJ1-1	-	few	TGTGCCAGCAGCTACGGACTGAACACTGAAGCTTTCTTT	CASSYGLNTEAFF
TRBV28	TRBJ2-3	TRBD1	-	TGTGCCAGCAGTTTAGGAGGGACAGGGGTCGCAGATACGCAGTATTTT	CASSLGGTGVADTQYF
TRBV9	TRBJ1-2	-	few	TGTGCCAGCAGCGGAAACAGGGAAACAGCATTCTATGGCTACACCTTC	CASSGNRETAFYGYTF
TRBV6-5	TRBJ2-5	-	-	TGTGCCAGCAGTGTTACTCCCGGGACCATAGAGACCCAGTACTTC	CASSVTPGTIETQYF
TRBV7-2	TRBJ1-5	-	-	TGTGCCAGCAGCCCCGTAGGGACTCAGCCCCAGCATTTT	CASSPVGTQPQHF
TRBV12-3/TRBV12-4	TRBJ2-1	TRBD2	many	TGTGCCAGCAGTTTATACGGACTAGCGGGAGGGGCTAATGAGCAGTTCTTC	CASSLYGLAGGANEQFF